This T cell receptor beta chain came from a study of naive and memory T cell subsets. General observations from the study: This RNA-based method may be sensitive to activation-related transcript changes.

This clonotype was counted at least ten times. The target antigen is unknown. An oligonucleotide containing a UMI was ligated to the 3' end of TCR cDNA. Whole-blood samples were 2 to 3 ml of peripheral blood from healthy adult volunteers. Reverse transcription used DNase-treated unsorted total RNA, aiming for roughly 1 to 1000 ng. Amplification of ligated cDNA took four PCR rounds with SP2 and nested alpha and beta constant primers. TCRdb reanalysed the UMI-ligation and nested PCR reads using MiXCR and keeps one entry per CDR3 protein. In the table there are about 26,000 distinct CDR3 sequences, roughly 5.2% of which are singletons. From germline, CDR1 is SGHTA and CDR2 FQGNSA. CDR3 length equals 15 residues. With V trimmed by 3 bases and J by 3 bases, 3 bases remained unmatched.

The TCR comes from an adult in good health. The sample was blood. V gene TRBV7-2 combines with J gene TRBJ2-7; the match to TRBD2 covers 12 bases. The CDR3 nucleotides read TGTGCCAGCAGCTTGCTAGCGGGAGGGGGCTACGAGCAGTACTTC. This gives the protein CASSLLAGGGYEQYF.